What follows is one TCR beta chain and its context. Naive CD8 populations comprised CD45RO-negative cells positively selected for CCR7, excluding terminally differentiated effector memory CD45RA+ cells. The sample is drawn from a study of shared clonotypes between healthy human individuals. Repertoires were generated with immunoSEQ multiplex PCR, while TCRdb's copy carries only in-frame clones and drops some. The data contain millions of clones, less than 95% of them singletons. This receptor was taken from a man aged 18 to 30 in good health. Specimen: naive CD8+ T cells sorted from blood.

CDR3 DNA: TGTGCCAGCGTCACCGTGAGAGGGGGCCCCAATGAGCAGTTCTTC. Its translation is CASVTVRGGPNEQFF. V usage is TRBV6-5 and J usage is TRBJ2-1; 7 nucleotides match TRBD1. Looked up from germline, CDR1 is MNHEY and CDR2 is SVGAGI. This CDR3 spans 15 amino acids. J lost 6 bases, V lost 8 bases, and 13 bases had no gene match.